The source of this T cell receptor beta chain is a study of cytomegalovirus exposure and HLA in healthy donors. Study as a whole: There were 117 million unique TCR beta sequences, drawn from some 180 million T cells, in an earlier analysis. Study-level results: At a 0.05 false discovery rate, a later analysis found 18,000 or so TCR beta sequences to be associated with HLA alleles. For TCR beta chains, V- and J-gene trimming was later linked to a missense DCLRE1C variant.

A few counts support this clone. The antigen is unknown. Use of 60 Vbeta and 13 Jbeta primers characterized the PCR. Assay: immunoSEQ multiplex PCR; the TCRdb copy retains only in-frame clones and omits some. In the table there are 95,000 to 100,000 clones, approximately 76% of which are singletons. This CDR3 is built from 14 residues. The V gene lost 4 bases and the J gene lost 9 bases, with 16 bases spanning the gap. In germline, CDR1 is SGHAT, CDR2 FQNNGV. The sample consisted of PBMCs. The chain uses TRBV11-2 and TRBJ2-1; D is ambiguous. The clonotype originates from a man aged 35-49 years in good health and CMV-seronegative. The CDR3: CASSSRVTSGEQFF. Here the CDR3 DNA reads TGTGCCAGCAGCTCCCGTGTCACTTCTGGTGAGCAGTTCTTC.